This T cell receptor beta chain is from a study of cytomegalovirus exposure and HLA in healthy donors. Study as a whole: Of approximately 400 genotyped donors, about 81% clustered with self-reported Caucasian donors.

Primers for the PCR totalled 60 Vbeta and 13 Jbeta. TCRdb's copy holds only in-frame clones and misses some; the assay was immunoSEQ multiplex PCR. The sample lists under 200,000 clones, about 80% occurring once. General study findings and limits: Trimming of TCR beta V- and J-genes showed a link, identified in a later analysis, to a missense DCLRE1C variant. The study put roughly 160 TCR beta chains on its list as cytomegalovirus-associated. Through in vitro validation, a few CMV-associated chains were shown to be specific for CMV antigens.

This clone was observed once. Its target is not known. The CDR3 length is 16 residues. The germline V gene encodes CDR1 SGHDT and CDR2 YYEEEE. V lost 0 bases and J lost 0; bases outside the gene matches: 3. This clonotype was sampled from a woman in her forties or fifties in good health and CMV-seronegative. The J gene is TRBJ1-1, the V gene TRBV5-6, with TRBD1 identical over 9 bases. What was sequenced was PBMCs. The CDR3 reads CASSLDRGRMNTEAFF. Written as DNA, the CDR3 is TGTGCCAGCAGCTTGGACAGGGGGCGAATGAACACTGAAGCTTTCTTT. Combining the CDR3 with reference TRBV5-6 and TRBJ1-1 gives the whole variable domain DAGVTQSPTHLIKTRGQQVTLRCSPKSGHDTVSWYQQALGQGPQFIFQYYEEEERQRGNFPDRFSGHQFPNYSSELNVNALLLGDSALYLCASSLDRGRMNTEAFFGQGTRLTVV.